Sequencing of this T cell receptor (beta chain) was carried out in a study of neurological immune-mediated disorders. This clonotype was seen a handful of times. A much larger clone sits a single nucleotide away, making a read error possible. TCRdb ran MiXCR on the 5' RACE reads and lists one entry per CDR3 protein. This sample has approximately 48,000 distinct CDR3 sequences; approximately 2.8% occur once, and the top ten carry more than 12%. CDR1 is ENHRY, CDR2 SYGVKD, per germline. The CDR3 covers 13 residues. The sequenced material came from PBMCs. This TCR was recovered from a woman between 50 and 59 years old with multiple sclerosis. The chain is built from TRBV10-3 and TRBJ1-6, with a tentative D call TRBD1 (5 bases). The CDR3 DNA reads TGTGCCATCAGTGCGAGGGGAGGTCCACCCCTCAACTTT. Translated, it gives CAISARGGPPLNF.